This entry concerns a single T cell receptor (beta chain). The antigen is undetermined. The same CDR3 is also encoded by other DNA sequences in this sample. Germline lookup yields CDR1 SQVTM and CDR2 ANQGSEA. The germline V and J ends were trimmed by 6 bases and 4 bases, with 13 bases remaining between them. This CDR3 has 12 residues. The method was immunoSEQ multiplex PCR; TCRdb's version includes in-frame clones alone and lacks a portion of them. The sample holds 2 million to 2.5 million clones, around 92% seen once. The sample is drawn from a study of shared clonotypes between healthy human individuals. Study outcomes and limitations: Naive subsets generally exceeded memory subsets in estimated richness. Across several donors, naive CD4 shared roughly 5%, naive CD8 more than 3%, memory CD4 less than 2.5%, memory CD8 0.4% to 0.5%.

CD4+ cell separation produced CD45RA+ naive and CD45RA-negative memory subsets. The sample consisted of naive CD4+ T cells from PBMCs. Indicated subset: CD45RA+ positively selected. The chain carries TRBV29-1 and TRBJ2-7; TRBD1 is a possible D gene (6 bases). The source of this sequence is a man between 18 and 35 years old in good health. Some clones in this sample may be carry-over from other donors' samples. In nucleotides, the CDR3 is TGCAGCGTGACCGGACAGAGTTACGAGCAGTACTTC. Translated: CSVTGQSYEQYF.